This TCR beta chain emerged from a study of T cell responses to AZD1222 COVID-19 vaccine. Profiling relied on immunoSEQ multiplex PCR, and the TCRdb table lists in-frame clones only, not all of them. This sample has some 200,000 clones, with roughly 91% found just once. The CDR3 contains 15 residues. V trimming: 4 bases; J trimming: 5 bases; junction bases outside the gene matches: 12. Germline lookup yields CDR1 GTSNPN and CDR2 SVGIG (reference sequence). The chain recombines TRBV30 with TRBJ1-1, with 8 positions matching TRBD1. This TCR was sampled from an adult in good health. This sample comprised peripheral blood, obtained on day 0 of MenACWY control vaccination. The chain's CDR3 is CAWKGQAFRGTEAFF. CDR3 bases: TGTGCCTGGAAGGGACAGGCCTTCCGAGGGACTGAAGCTTTCTTT.